A single sample gave rise to the 10 T cell receptor beta chains below, sequenced in a study of T cell responses to AZD1222 COVID-19 vaccine. Using immunoSEQ multiplex PCR, the repertoire was profiled, and TCRdb retains in-frame clones only, with some absent. The table shows more than 95,000 clones, with more than 85% occurring only once. The material sequenced was peripheral blood, taken on day 0 of AZD1222 vaccination. The receptor set was obtained from an adult in good health.

The CDR3 sequence: CASSPGFGETQYF. Here the CDR3 DNA reads TGTGCCAGCAGTCCAGGGTTTGGAGAGACCCAGTACTTC. V is TRBV7-8 and J is TRBJ2-5, with a tentative D call TRBD1 (5 bases). This CDR3 has 13 amino acids. With 6 bases removed from V and 4 bases from J, the gap between germline ends came to 12 bases. The germline CDR1 and CDR2 sequences are SGHVS and FQNEAQ. Full variable domain (missing parts from reference TRBV7-8 and TRBJ2-5): GAGVSQSPRYKVAKRGQDVALRCDPISGHVSLFWYQQALGQGPEFLTYFQNEAQLDKSGLPSDRFFAERPEGSVSTLKIQRTQQEDSAVYLCASSPGFGETQYFGPGTRLLVL.

The CDR3 region has the DNA TGTGCCAGCAGCTTGATGACAGGGACGCGGAGCTATGGCTACACCTTC. As protein: CASSLMTGTRSYGYTF. This chain uses TRBV5-8 with TRBJ1-2; 7 bases are a match to TRBD1. Germline assignment: CDR1 SGHTS and CDR2 YDEGEE. V was pared by 1 base and J by 4 bases, with 10 bases of the junction left unmatched. The CDR3 spans 16 residues.

CDR3 DNA sequence: TGTGCCAGCAGCAAGACAGTTGAGGCATACAATGAGCAGTTCTTC. As protein: CASSKTVEAYNEQFF. The chain employs TRBV7-7 and TRBJ2-1, with D possibly TRBD1 on 5 matching bases. Deletions cut 5 bases from V and 4 bases from J, with 15 bases between. The CDR3 length is 15 residues. CDR1 is SSHAT and CDR2 is FNYEAQ in the germline V gene (reference sequence).

V is TRBV10-3 and J is TRBJ1-2; D unresolved. In germline, CDR1 is ENHRY, CDR2 SYGVKD. The ends were cut back, 0 bases at V and 2 bases at J, with 10 bases in the middle. The CDR3 length is 15 residues. The CDR3 spells CAISESVGMNYGYTF. The CDR3, as DNA: TGTGCCATCAGTGAGTCGGTAGGGATGAACTATGGCTACACCTTC.

The chain carries TRBV28 and TRBJ2-3; 11 bases fit TRBD2. The V and J ends lost 5 bases and 2 bases, in that order; junction bases with no gene match: 9. Germline CDR1 is MDHEN and CDR2 is SYDVKM. The CDR3 spans 17 residues. CDR3 sequence: CASSPSGGNRITDTQYF. CDR3 bases: TGTGCCAGCAGTCCTAGCGGGGGGAATAGAATCACAGATACGCAGTATTTT. Complete variable domain (other parts from reference TRBV28 and TRBJ2-3): DVKVTQSSRYLVKRTGEKVFLECVQDMDHENMFWYRQDPGLGLRLIYFSYDVKMKEKGDIPEGYSVSREKKERFSLILESASTNQTSMYLCASSPSGGNRITDTQYFGPGTRLTVL.

The genes are TRBV7-9 and TRBJ1-1; 7 nucleotides align to TRBD1. With V trimmed by 3 bases and J by 4 bases, 5 bases remained unmatched. Germline CDR1 and CDR2: SEHNR and FQNEAQ (reference sequence). CDR3 length equals 14 residues. The CDR3 region is CASSFQGEGTEAFF. In DNA, the CDR3 is TGTGCCAGCAGCTTCCAGGGGGAGGGCACTGAAGCTTTCTTT.

The chain has TRBV9 and TRBJ1-1; TRBD1 aligns across 11 bases. With V trimmed by 4 bases and J by 1 base, 12 bases remained unmatched. The CDR3 loop spans 18 amino acids. Germline V gives CDR1 SGDLS, CDR2 YYNGEE. CDR3 nucleotide sequence: TGTGCCAGCAGCAGAGGAGGGGACAGGGGGACCTCGAACACTGAAGCTTTCTTT. It is translated as CASSRGGDRGTSNTEAFF.

In its sample, this clone was seen a few times. The chain employs TRBV3-1 (or the pseudogene TRBV3-2) and TRBJ2-5, with D hard to call. Trimming pared 3 bases from V and 4 bases from J, leaving 3 bases between. This CDR3 comprises 11 residues. CDR1 and CDR2 (germline): LGHDT, YNNKEL (reference sequence). The CDR3 DNA reads as TGTGCCAGCAGCCAGGGAGAGACCCAGTACTTC. This gives the protein CASSQGETQYF.

In this sample, this clone turned up once. This chain joins TRBV7-3 and TRBJ2-7; D possibly corresponds to TRBD2 (6 bases). The CDR3 consists of 14 residues. The V end was cut by 2 bases, the J end by 2 bases, with 10 bases between. Per the germline V gene, CDR1 is SGHTA and CDR2 is FQGTGA. The chain's CDR3 is CASSLDGGAYEQYF. In DNA form, the CDR3 reads TGTGCCAGCAGCTTAGATGGAGGGGCCTACGAGCAGTACTTC.

V is TRBV6-5 and J is TRBJ1-1; unclear D gene. The CDR3 covers 13 residues. V was clipped by 6 bases and J by 4 bases, with 12 bases between them. Per the germline V gene, CDR1 is MNHEY and CDR2 is SVGAGI. CDR3 in DNA: TGTGCCAGCAGCCTACTTGGAGGCACTGAAGCTTTCTTT. Protein: CASSLLGGTEAFF.